The entry that follows covers one T cell receptor beta chain sequence. Its target is unknown. This specimen belongs to a study of cytomegalovirus exposure and HLA in healthy donors. Across the study: It was reported in a later analysis that the same platform had been used for the 120 validation repertoires as for the roughly 670 first-cohort repertoires. General study findings and limits: The study listed 150 to 200 cytomegalovirus-associated TCR beta chains. Rarity held for most TCR sequences, but there were some public TCRs that occurred in many donors.

The protocol was immunoSEQ multiplex PCR, while the TCRdb copy is restricted to in-frame clones and leaves out a portion. The sample holds 65,000 to 80,000 clones; 85% to 95% are singletons and the top ten take about 2.1%. This CDR3 region has 15 residues. Germline values: CDR1 SGHVS, CDR2 FNYEAQ. V trimming: 4 bases; J trimming: 4 bases; junction bases outside the gene matches: 7. The clonotype was recovered from a woman under 30 in good health and CMV-seronegative. The chain joins TRBV7-6 to TRBJ2-5; 9 nucleotides line up with TRBD2. Specimen: PBMCs. The CDR3 reads CASSSPGLAAETQYF. The CDR3 DNA follows: TGTGCCAGCAGCTCACCGGGACTAGCCGCAGAGACCCAGTACTTC. Complete variable domain (other parts from reference TRBV7-6 and TRBJ2-5): GAGVSQSPRYKVTKRGQDVALRCDPISGHVSLYWYRQALGQGPEFLTYFNYEAQQDKSGLPNDRFSAERPEGSISTLTIQRTEQRDSAMYRCASSSPGLAAETQYFGPGTRLLVL.